This TCR beta chain is drawn from a study of long-term antiretroviral therapy in people with HIV (dated by TCRdb to between 2020 and 2023). Regarding the complete study: Collection of the earliest samples took place about a decade ahead of the 2015 WHO recommendation for immediate ART, at a time when ART was typically delayed until CD4 counts fell. Among the 25 to 30 participants with HIV, ten to eleven were female. A total of fewer than 200 cryopreserved PBMC samples were contributed to the cohort by 30 adults with confirmed HIV infection, with samples collected serially over a mean of approximately six years (range 1-12). This retrospective serial study examined whether starting ART and sustained HIV suppression were associated with changes in the composition and diversity of the TRB repertoire in peripheral blood. No cross-contamination during QIAcube processing was shown when test extractions of a monoclonal T-cell line were performed alongside a few dozen polyclonal samples.

To be included, a participant needed at least one PBMC sample from before ART initiation plus at least two post-ART samples. All participants with HIV were treated in the United States of America. Before DNA extraction, cryopreserved samples of about 0.95-11 million PBMC were thawed and then washed. At the time of the earliest PBMC sample, participants with HIV were aged between about 20 and 55 years. PBMC samples were contributed by each participant from 1-4 timepoints before ART initiation and 2-8 timepoints after ART initiation, with a median of 7 samples. Serial HIV viral load, CD4+ T-cell count, ART history and demographic data were obtained for every participant. Using a Qiagen kit on a QIAcube, genomic DNA was extracted from unsorted PBMC, with samples processed in batches of 12. CDR1 and CDR2, per the germline V gene, are SGHRS and YFSETQ. V loses 4 bases of germline sequence and J loses 0 bases, and the interval between the two ends is 16 bases. The CDR3 goes from the cysteine to the phenylalanine over 16 residues. Of the read, only the CDR3 DNA is kept; its 48 bases are in frame from base 1.

About this clone: The clone's antigen remains unknown. No quality values exist for individual bases; no much larger clone is one base distant.

The immunoSEQ hsTCRB v3.0 assay was used at survey level resolution to sequence the TRB variable region. A depth of 40,000-50,000 T-cell genomes per sample was targeted for TRB sequencing. TRB libraries were pooled and sequenced on an Illumina MiSeq using a v3 150-cycle kit. In the authors' own workflow: Repertoire analysis was performed in R inside a reproducible Nextflow workflow that covered QC, data transformation and analysis. LymphoSeq2, an R package for AIRR-Seq data exploration, was used to implement custom analyses. A handful of samples that produced fewer than 5000 total TRB sequences were removed, so 180 or so HIV repertoires were analyzed. Among the 188 retained HIV repertoires, 59 were collected before ART initiation and some 130 were collected after ART initiation. Each repertoire was downsampled to 5000 TRB nucleotide sequences, and summary statistics were averaged across 100 downsampling iterations. TRB sequences were retained for analysis only if CDR3 regions of at least seven amino acids were present. Two measures captured diversity: a Shannon entropy-derived clonality score and the Gini coefficient. In repertoire networks, the top 5000 CDR3 amino acid sequences were linked whenever an edit distance of one separated two sequences. For TRB CDR3 amino acid sequences, GLIPH2 was used to predict antigen specificity groups and MHC restriction. Known CMV, EBV, HIV or tissue antigen associations were flagged by matching CDR3 amino acid sequences against VDJdb and McPAS-TCR. Pre-ART, post-ART and control groups were compared with Wilcoxon signed-rank tests and Holm-Bonferroni correction. The immuneACCESS repertoire file appears here via TCRdb, limited to in-frame rearrangements. These files lack a portion of the clones; in checked studies, under half of the deficit traces to unresolved V genes, and the cause of the others is not known. V, J and clone size reflect that table, while D and trimming were determined from the DNA. This sample holds about 28,000 clones; about 86% were observed only once. The ten largest clonotypes hold 4.5% to 5.5% of the sample.

Broader findings and caveats from the paper: CDR3 length ranges in HIV repertoires were narrower than in controls, and network structure suggested an antigen-experienced repertoire with only a slight naive shift after ART. At every time point, the repertoire was dominated by expanded TRB clones first identified before ART initiation, although this dominance fluctuated and, in many PLHIV, declined after ART. Inferences about post-ART repertoire changes are limited because no data were available on ART adherence, viral resistance or therapy changes. The samples span the years 2004 to 2017, and the ART regimens used may be less effective than current regimens. Because pre-ART samples had limited cell numbers, unsorted PBMC were profiled rather than sorted CD4+ and CD8+ T cells. ART initiation was associated with a significant increase in TRB diversity, but diversity stayed significantly below transplant donor controls even after long-term ART. Since PBMC availability was limited, sequencing covered only the TCR beta chain, with no alpha chain pairing.

This TCR was sampled from a woman aged 30 to 39 with HIV. Sequencing used unsorted PBMCs, obtained 0.8 years after starting antiretroviral therapy. The receptor chain draws on TRBV5-1 and TRBJ2-5, and the D gene may be TRBD1, 6 bases matching. The nucleotide sequence reads as follows: TGCGCCAGCAGCGTGACAGGTGTGGTATACCAAGAGACCCAGTACTTC. Its coded protein is CASSVTGVVYQETQYF.